This T cell receptor (beta chain) was recovered during a study of T cells in Graves' hyperthyroidism and ophthalmopathy. Study-level background: Specimen type is peripheral blood, collected at initial diagnosis prior to any treatment. Study-wide results and limits: The majority of expanded thyroid clonotypes above 0.001 also appeared in blood. The model identified upcoming ophthalmopathy a median approximately 6.5 months ahead of onset.

The CDR3 runs to 17 residues. Germline CDR1 and CDR2: SEHNR and FQNEAQ (reference sequence). Deletions cut 4 bases from V and 0 bases from J, with 19 bases between. The definition of stable Graves' hyperthyroidism was no ophthalmopathy progression within 18 months. TCR beta CDR3 sequences were amplified from RNA transcripts. Carried out on the TCR CDR3, a first-round RT-PCR used the HTBI primer set. From the multiplex PCR reads, TCRdb called clonotypes with MiXCR, one entry per CDR3 protein. The table has about 480,000 distinct CDR3 sequences, approximately 15% seen once. This clonotype has at least ten counts. What it recognizes is unknown.

J is TRBJ2-7 and V is TRBV7-9, with D possibly being TRBD1 (6 bases). The clonotype was recovered from a young woman with Graves' hyperthyroidism. What was sequenced was blood. In DNA form, the CDR3 reads TGTGCCAGCAGCTCACCTTCTGACAGGCCGACCTCCTACGAGCAGTACTTC. Protein product: CASSSPSDRPTSYEQYF.